This T cell receptor beta chain was captured by sequencing in a study of blood T cell repertoires in COVID-19. Study summary: Acute-phase and convalescent COVID-19 samples originated in the United States, Italy and Spain. T cells, B-cell-depleted T cells, or PBMCs supplied cDNA or gDNA.

The germline CDR1 and CDR2 sequences are SNHLY and FYNNEI. Trimming removed 0 bases from V and 0 bases from J, with 9 bases in between. This CDR3 is 16 amino acids long. Per the original methods: Quantification of nucleated cells was approximated via reference gene primer amplification. Only in-frame clones appear in the TCRdb table, and some are missing; sequencing was by immunoSEQ multiplex PCR. V, J and clone size were drawn from that table, and D and trimming were deduced from the DNA. Of around 150,000 clones listed, 85% to 90% were seen once; the top ten hold 10%. This clonotype was obtained from a man in his forties or fifties with active or convalescent COVID-19. This chain joins TRBV2 and TRBJ1-5; D ambiguous. Sequencing was done on a sample of peripheral blood. The CDR3 spells CASSEALRGSNQPQHF. Here the CDR3 DNA reads TGTGCCAGCAGTGAAGCGCTTCGGGGTAGCAATCAGCCCCAGCATTTT.